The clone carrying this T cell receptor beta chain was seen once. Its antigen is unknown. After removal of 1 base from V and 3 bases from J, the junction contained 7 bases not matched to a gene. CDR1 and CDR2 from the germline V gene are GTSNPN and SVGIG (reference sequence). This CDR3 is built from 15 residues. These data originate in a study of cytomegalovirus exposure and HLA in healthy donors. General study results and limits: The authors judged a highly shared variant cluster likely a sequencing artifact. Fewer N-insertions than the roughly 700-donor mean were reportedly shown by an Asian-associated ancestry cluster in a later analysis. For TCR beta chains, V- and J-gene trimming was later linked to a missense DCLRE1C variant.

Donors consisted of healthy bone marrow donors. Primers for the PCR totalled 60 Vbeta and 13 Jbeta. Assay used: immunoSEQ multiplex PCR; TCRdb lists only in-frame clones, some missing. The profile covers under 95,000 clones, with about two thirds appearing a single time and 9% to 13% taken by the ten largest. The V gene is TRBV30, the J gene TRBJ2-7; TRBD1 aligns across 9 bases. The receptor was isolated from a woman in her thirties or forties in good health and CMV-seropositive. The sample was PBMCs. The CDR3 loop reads CAWSGVETGGYEQYF. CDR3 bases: TGTGCCTGGAGTGGTGTCGAGACAGGGGGCTACGAGCAGTACTTC.